A selection of T cell receptor beta chains follows, all from one sample in a study of regulatory T cells in long-lasting Graves disease. TCRdb passed the multiplex PCR reads through MiXCR, listing each CDR3 protein once. The profile shows around 450,000 distinct CDR3 sequences, 15% of them singletons. The same sample was also studied in work on T cells in Graves' hyperthyroidism and ophthalmopathy.

The input for sequencing was peripheral blood mononuclear cells (PBMCs), taken at new diagnosis, from a patient treated with antithyroid drugs. The origin of the receptors is a woman aged 40 to 50 with Graves disease. CDR3s include the opening cysteine and the closing phenylalanine or tryptophan. Fields, in order: V gene, J gene, clone size, D gene, CDR3 DNA, CDR3 protein. A D gene is named only where the DNA matches it firmly. Clone size, where shown, is once, few, many, or a class for clones that have expanded.

v_gene: TRBV19
j_gene: TRBJ2-1
abundance: many
d_gene: NA
CDR3nt: TGTGCCAGTAGTATAGATTGGTCGATAGCCTCCCCCCAATACAATGAGCAGTTCTTC
CDR3aa: CASSIDWSIASPQYNEQFF

v_gene: TRBV11-2
j_gene: TRBJ2-1
abundance: NA
d_gene: TRBD2
CDR3nt: TGTGCCAGCAGCTTATTGATTAGCGGGTACTACAATGAGCAGTTCTTC
CDR3aa: CASSLLISGYYNEQFF

v_gene: TRBV10-3
j_gene: TRBJ2-7
abundance: many
d_gene: TRBD2
CDR3nt: TGTGCCATCAGTGAGCCCGGGACTAGCGGGAGTGAGCAGTACTTC
CDR3aa: CAISEPGTSGSEQYF

v_gene: TRBV6-8
j_gene: TRBJ2-7
abundance: NA
d_gene: TRBD2
CDR3nt: TGTGCCAGCAGTTACATCCTCACCGGGACTAGCGGGAGCTCCTACGAGCAGTACTTC
CDR3aa: CASSYILTGTSGSSYEQYF

v_gene: TRBV28
j_gene: TRBJ2-1
abundance: many
d_gene: TRBD2
CDR3nt: TGTGCCAGCGGGTCGTCGGGACTAGCGGGAGGGTATAATGAGCAGTTCTTC
CDR3aa: CASGSSGLAGGYNEQFF

v_gene: TRBV7-9
j_gene: TRBJ2-2
abundance: few
d_gene: NA
CDR3nt: TGTGCCAGCAGCGTGCAGGGATACGGGGAGCTGTTTTTT
CDR3aa: CASSVQGYGELFF

v_gene: TRBV27
j_gene: TRBJ2-3
abundance: many
d_gene: TRBD2
CDR3nt: TGTGCCAGCAGTCCGGGACTACCGGGCACAGATACGCAGTATTTT
CDR3aa: CASSPGLPGTDTQYF

v_gene: TRBV7-2
j_gene: TRBJ1-1
abundance: many
d_gene: TRBD1
CDR3nt: TGTGCCAGCAGCTTTGGGGACAGGGAATTCCCTGAAGCTTTCTTT
CDR3aa: CASSFGDREFPEAFF

v_gene: TRBV7-8
j_gene: TRBJ2-1
abundance: many
d_gene: TRBD2
CDR3nt: TGTGCCAGCAGCTTAGGGCTAGCGGGCATGAACAATGAGCAGTTCTTC
CDR3aa: CASSLGLAGMNNEQFF

v_gene: TRBV19
j_gene: TRBJ1-1
abundance: few
d_gene: NA
CDR3nt: TGTGCCAGTAGAAACACGGCAGGCACTGAAGCTTTCTTT
CDR3aa: CASRNTAGTEAFF

v_gene: TRBV5-1
j_gene: TRBJ2-1
abundance: NA
d_gene: NA
CDR3nt: TGCGCCAGCAAGGGGCTTAATATAGACAATGAGCAGTTCTTC
CDR3aa: CASKGLNIDNEQFF

v_gene: TRBV2
j_gene: TRBJ2-7
abundance: many
d_gene: TRBD2
CDR3nt: TGTGCCAGCAGTGAAACAGCGGGAGTTTTCTCCGAGCAGTACTTC
CDR3aa: CASSETAGVFSEQYF

v_gene: TRBV15
j_gene: TRBJ2-5
abundance: NA
d_gene: NA
CDR3nt: TGTGCCACCAGCAGAGGACAGGGAGGGACACAAGAGACCCAGTACTTC
CDR3aa: CATSRGQGGTQETQYF

v_gene: TRBV6-1
j_gene: TRBJ2-7
abundance: few
d_gene: NA
CDR3nt: TGTGCCAGCGGGGGGATCTCCTACGAGCAGTACTTC
CDR3aa: CASGGISYEQYF

v_gene: TRBV18
j_gene: TRBJ2-3
abundance: few
d_gene: TRBD1
CDR3nt: TGTGCCAGCTCACCGTTGGGACAGGGGGCAGATACGCAGTATTTT
CDR3aa: CASSPLGQGADTQYF

v_gene: TRBV27
j_gene: TRBJ1-2
abundance: few
d_gene: NA
CDR3nt: TGTGCCAGCAGTCCCGACAGAGCAAGGGTTTATGGCTACACCTTC
CDR3aa: CASSPDRARVYGYTF

v_gene: TRBV28
j_gene: TRBJ2-7
abundance: many
d_gene: TRBD2
CDR3nt: TGTGCCAGCAGTCCTTTCACTAGCGGGTACTACGAGCAGTACTTC
CDR3aa: CASSPFTSGYYEQYF

v_gene: TRBV6-5
j_gene: TRBJ2-5
abundance: many
d_gene: NA
CDR3nt: TGTGCCAGCAGTTACTCACCACGGGGTCAAGAGACCCAGTACTTC
CDR3aa: CASSYSPRGQETQYF

v_gene: TRBV30
j_gene: TRBJ2-3
abundance: once
d_gene: NA
CDR3nt: TGTGCCTGGACAACAACAGGGAACACAGATACGCAGTATTTT
CDR3aa: CAWTTTGNTDTQYF

v_gene: TRBV28
j_gene: TRBJ2-5
abundance: many
d_gene: TRBD2
CDR3nt: TGTGCCAGCAGTTTACCTAGCGGGACGGGAGAGACCCAGTACTTC
CDR3aa: CASSLPSGTGETQYF

v_gene: TRBV30
j_gene: TRBJ1-2
abundance: many
d_gene: TRBD1
CDR3nt: TGTGCCTGGAGTGTCGCAGGGGGCTATGGCTACACCTTC
CDR3aa: CAWSVAGGYGYTF

v_gene: TRBV7-3
j_gene: TRBJ2-2
abundance: many
d_gene: NA
CDR3nt: TGTGCCAGCAGCTCACGGACACACCTGAGACAGAACGGTACCGGGGAGCTGTTTTTT
CDR3aa: CASSSRTHLRQNGTGELFF

v_gene: TRBV6-1
j_gene: TRBJ1-4
abundance: NA
d_gene: NA
CDR3nt: TGTGCCAGCAATAACAGTTCTCCGCAACCCGTCGGTTGGGAAAAACTGTTTTTT
CDR3aa: CASNNSSPQPVGWEKLFF

v_gene: TRBV28
j_gene: TRBJ2-5
abundance: many
d_gene: NA
CDR3nt: TGTGCCAGCAGTTTAGCATTTCAAGAGACCCAGTACTTC
CDR3aa: CASSLAFQETQYF

v_gene: TRBV4-1
j_gene: TRBJ2-3
abundance: NA
d_gene: NA
CDR3nt: TGCGCCAGCAGCCAAGCCTCGGAGGGCGCAGATACGCAGTATTTT
CDR3aa: CASSQASEGADTQYF

v_gene: TRBV13
j_gene: TRBJ2-5
abundance: NA
d_gene: TRBD2
CDR3nt: TGTGCCAGCACCTTAAGACCGGGACTAGCGGAGAAAGAGACCCAGTACTTC
CDR3aa: CASTLRPGLAEKETQYF

v_gene: TRBV2
j_gene: TRBJ1-2
abundance: NA
d_gene: NA
CDR3nt: TGTGCCAGCATCCGAGATGTGAACTATGGCTACACCTTC
CDR3aa: CASIRDVNYGYTF

v_gene: TRBV12-3/TRBV12-4
j_gene: TRBJ2-3
abundance: NA
d_gene: NA
CDR3nt: TGTGCCAGCAGCCAAGCGGTTCGGACAACCTTCGAAAGCACAGATACGCAGTATTTT
CDR3aa: CASSQAVRTTFESTDTQYF

v_gene: TRBV7-8
j_gene: TRBJ2-7
abundance: many
d_gene: NA
CDR3nt: TGTGCCAGCAGCGTTTACCAGTCGGGCTACGAGCAGTACTTC
CDR3aa: CASSVYQSGYEQYF

v_gene: TRBV6-2/TRBV6-3
j_gene: TRBJ2-3
abundance: many
d_gene: TRBD2
CDR3nt: TGTGCCAGCAAACGAGCGGGGCTTAGCACAGATACGCAGTATTTT
CDR3aa: CASKRAGLSTDTQYF

v_gene: TRBV18
j_gene: TRBJ1-1
abundance: many
d_gene: TRBD1
CDR3nt: TGTGCCAGCTCACCCCGGACAGGAGCCCTGAACACTGAAGCTTTCTTT
CDR3aa: CASSPRTGALNTEAFF

v_gene: TRBV6-1
j_gene: TRBJ2-5
abundance: many
d_gene: TRBD2
CDR3nt: TGTGCCATCCGTCCCGGCGGGGGGATTCAAGAGACCCAGTACTTC
CDR3aa: CAIRPGGGIQETQYF

v_gene: TRBV5-5
j_gene: TRBJ1-2
abundance: NA
d_gene: NA
CDR3nt: TGTGCCAGCAGCTTGGTGTGGGACGGCTATGGCTACACCTTC
CDR3aa: CASSLVWDGYGYTF

v_gene: TRBV5-1
j_gene: TRBJ1-2
abundance: few
d_gene: NA
CDR3nt: TGCGCCAGCAGCTTGTCGGGGGAAAGTGGCTACACCTTC
CDR3aa: CASSLSGESGYTF

v_gene: TRBV2
j_gene: TRBJ2-5
abundance: once
d_gene: NA
CDR3nt: TGTGCCAGCGGCTATCTGTCAGGACGAGAGACCCAGTACTTC
CDR3aa: CASGYLSGRETQYF

v_gene: TRBV5-6
j_gene: TRBJ1-6
abundance: few
d_gene: NA
CDR3nt: TGTGCCAGCAGCTACGACGGGAGCTCCTATAATTCACCCCTCCACTTT
CDR3aa: CASSYDGSSYNSPLHF

v_gene: TRBV6-1
j_gene: TRBJ2-7
abundance: NA
d_gene: TRBD2
CDR3nt: TGTGCCAGCAGAGATCGGGAGGGGGCCTACGAGCAGTACTTC
CDR3aa: CASRDREGAYEQYF

v_gene: TRBV6-9
j_gene: TRBJ1-5
abundance: NA
d_gene: NA
CDR3nt: TGTGCCAGCAGTTACTACCCATCGACGGCCCAGCATTTT
CDR3aa: CASSYYPSTAQHF

v_gene: TRBV10-3
j_gene: TRBJ2-3
abundance: many
d_gene: TRBD2
CDR3nt: TGTGCCATCAGTGTTTCCGGGAGGGACTACACAGATACGCAGTATTTT
CDR3aa: CAISVSGRDYTDTQYF

v_gene: TRBV5-6
j_gene: TRBJ2-7
abundance: few
d_gene: NA
CDR3nt: TGTGCCAGCAGCTTGAAGGGCAGGGCTTTCTCCTACGAGCAGTACTTC
CDR3aa: CASSLKGRAFSYEQYF

v_gene: TRBV14
j_gene: TRBJ2-1
abundance: many
d_gene: NA
CDR3nt: TGTGCCAGCAGCCAAGAGGTAGGACCCTACAATGAGCAGTTCTTC
CDR3aa: CASSQEVGPYNEQFF

v_gene: TRBV24-1
j_gene: TRBJ2-1
abundance: NA
d_gene: TRBD2
CDR3nt: TGTGCCACCAGCTCCTCCAGCGGGATTTCCTACAATGAGCAGTTCTTC
CDR3aa: CATSSSSGISYNEQFF

v_gene: TRBV15
j_gene: TRBJ1-2
abundance: NA
d_gene: TRBD1
CDR3nt: TGTGCCACCAGCAAAAAAATACAGGGGACGTTATATGGCTACACCTTC
CDR3aa: CATSKKIQGTLYGYTF

v_gene: TRBV2
j_gene: TRBJ1-5
abundance: many
d_gene: NA
CDR3nt: TGTGCCAGCAGTGCCGAGTTGGGCAACAGCAATCAGCCCCAGCATTTT
CDR3aa: CASSAELGNSNQPQHF

v_gene: TRBV7-9
j_gene: TRBJ2-1
abundance: NA
d_gene: NA
CDR3nt: TGTGCCAGCAGCTCATTCTTCCGGGCCGGCGTCGTCGATGAGCAGTTCTTC
CDR3aa: CASSSFFRAGVVDEQFF

v_gene: TRBV10-3
j_gene: TRBJ2-5
abundance: NA
d_gene: TRBD2
CDR3nt: TGTGCCATCGGGCCGGGGGGGTACCAAGAGACCCGGTACTTC
CDR3aa: CAIGPGGYQETRYF